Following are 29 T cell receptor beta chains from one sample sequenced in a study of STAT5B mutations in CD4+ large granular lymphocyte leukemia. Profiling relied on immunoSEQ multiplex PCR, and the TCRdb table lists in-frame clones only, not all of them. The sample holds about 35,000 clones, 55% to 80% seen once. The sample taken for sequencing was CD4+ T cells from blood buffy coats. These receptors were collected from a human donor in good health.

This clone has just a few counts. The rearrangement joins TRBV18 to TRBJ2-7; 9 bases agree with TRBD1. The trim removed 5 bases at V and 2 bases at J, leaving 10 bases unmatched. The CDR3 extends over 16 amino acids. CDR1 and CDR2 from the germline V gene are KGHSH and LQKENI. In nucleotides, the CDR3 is TGTGCCAGCTCATGGCAGGACAGGGGAACAACCTACGAGCAGTACTTC. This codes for CASSWQDRGTTYEQYF.

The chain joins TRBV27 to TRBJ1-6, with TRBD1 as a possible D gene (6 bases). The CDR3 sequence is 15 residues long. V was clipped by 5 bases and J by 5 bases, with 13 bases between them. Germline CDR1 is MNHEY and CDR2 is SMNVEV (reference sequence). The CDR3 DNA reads TGTGCCAGCAGTGAGACAGGACGTAATAATTCACCCCTCCACTTT. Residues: CASSETGRNNSPLHF.

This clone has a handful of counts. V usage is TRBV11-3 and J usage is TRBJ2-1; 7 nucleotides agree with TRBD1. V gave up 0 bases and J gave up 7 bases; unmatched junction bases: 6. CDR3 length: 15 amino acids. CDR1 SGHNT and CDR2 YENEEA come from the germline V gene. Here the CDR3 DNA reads TGTGCCAGCAGCTTAGAAGGCGACAGGGATAATGAGCAGTTCTTC. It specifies CASSLEGDRDNEQFF.

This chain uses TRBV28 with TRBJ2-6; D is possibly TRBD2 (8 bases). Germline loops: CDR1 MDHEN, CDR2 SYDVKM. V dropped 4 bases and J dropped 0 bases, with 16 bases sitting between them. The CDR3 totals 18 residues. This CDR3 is CASSSIAGTDSGANVLTF. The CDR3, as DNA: TGTGCCAGCAGTTCGATAGCGGGGACAGACTCTGGGGCCAACGTCCTGACTTTC.

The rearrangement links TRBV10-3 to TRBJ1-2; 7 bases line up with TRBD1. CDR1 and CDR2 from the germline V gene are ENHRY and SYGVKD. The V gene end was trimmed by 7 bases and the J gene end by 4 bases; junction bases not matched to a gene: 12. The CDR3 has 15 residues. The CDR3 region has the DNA TGTGCCATCAATCCGGACAGGACAAACTCCTATGGCTACACCTTC. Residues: CAINPDRTNSYGYTF.

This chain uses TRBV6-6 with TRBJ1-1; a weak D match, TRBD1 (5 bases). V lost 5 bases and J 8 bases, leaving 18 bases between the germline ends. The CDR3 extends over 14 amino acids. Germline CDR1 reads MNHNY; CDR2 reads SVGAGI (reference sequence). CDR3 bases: TGTGCCAGCAGTCCCTCGGGGCAACAAAAAGAAGCTTTCTTT. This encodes CASSPSGQQKEAFF.

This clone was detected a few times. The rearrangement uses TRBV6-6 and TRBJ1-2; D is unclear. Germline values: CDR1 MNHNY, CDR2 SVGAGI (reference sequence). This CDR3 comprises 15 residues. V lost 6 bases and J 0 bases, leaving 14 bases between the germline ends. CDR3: CASRKGSEPNYGYTF. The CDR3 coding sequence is TGTGCCAGCAGGAAGGGAAGCGAGCCTAACTATGGCTACACCTTC.

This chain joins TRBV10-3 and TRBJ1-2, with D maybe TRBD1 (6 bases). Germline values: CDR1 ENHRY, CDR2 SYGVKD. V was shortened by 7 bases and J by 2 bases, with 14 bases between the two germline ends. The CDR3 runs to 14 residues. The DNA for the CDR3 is TGTGCCATCACTCAACAGGGAAACAACTATGGCTACACCTTC. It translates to CAITQQGNNYGYTF.

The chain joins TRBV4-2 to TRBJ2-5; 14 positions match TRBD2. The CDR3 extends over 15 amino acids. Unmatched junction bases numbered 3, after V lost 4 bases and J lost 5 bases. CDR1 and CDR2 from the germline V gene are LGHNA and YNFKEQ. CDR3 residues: CASSPGLAGEETQYF. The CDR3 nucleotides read TGTGCCAGCAGCCCGGGACTAGCGGGGGAGGAGACCCAGTACTTC.

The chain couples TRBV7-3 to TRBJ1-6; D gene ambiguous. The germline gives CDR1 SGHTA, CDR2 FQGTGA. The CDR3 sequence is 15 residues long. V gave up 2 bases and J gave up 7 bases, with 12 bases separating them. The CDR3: CASSLVGHPNSPLHF. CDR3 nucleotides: TGTGCCAGCAGCTTAGTAGGCCACCCAAATTCACCCCTCCACTTT.

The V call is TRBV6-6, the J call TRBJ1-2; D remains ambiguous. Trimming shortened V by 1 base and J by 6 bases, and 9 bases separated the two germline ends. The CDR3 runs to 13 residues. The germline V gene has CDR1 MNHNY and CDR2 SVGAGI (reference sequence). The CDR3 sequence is CASSYLVRDGYTF. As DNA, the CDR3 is TGTGCCAGCAGTTACTTGGTGAGGGATGGCTACACCTTC.

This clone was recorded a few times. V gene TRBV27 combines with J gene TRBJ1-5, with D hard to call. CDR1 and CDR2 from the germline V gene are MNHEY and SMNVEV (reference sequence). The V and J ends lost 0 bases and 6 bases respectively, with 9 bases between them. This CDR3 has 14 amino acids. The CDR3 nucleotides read TGTGCCAGCAGTTTATCCGGGAATGGTCAGCCCCAGCATTTT. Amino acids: CASSLSGNGQPQHF.

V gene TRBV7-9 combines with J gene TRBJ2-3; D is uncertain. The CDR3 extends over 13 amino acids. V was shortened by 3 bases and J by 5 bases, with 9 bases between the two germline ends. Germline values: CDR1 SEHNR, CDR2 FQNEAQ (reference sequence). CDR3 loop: CASSLGWGDTQYF. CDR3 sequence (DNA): TGTGCCAGCAGCTTGGGGTGGGGAGATACGCAGTATTTT.

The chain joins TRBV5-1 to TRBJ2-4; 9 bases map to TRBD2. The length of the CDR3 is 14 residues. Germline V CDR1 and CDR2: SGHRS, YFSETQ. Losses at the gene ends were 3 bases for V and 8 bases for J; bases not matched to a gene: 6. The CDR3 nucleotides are TGCGCCAGCAGCTCAGGCGGGGGGGCCTACATTCAGTACTTC. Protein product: CASSSGGGAYIQYF.

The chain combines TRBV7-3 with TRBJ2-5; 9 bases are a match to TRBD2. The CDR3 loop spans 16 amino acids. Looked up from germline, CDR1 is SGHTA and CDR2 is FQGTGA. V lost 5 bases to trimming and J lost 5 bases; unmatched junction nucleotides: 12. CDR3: CASSQGGSGGRETQYF. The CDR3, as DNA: TGTGCCAGCAGCCAGGGGGGTAGCGGGGGCCGGGAGACCCAGTACTTC.

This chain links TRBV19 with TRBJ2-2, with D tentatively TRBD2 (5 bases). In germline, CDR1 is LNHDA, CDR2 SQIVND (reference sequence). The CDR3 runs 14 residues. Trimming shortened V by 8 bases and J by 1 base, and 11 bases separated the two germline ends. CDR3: CASHEAGNTGELFF. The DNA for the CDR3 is TGTGCCAGTCACGAGGCGGGGAACACCGGGGAGCTGTTTTTT.

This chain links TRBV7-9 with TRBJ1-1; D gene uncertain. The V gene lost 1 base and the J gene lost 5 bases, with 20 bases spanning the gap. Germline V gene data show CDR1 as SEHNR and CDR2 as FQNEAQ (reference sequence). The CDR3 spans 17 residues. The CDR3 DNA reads TGTGCCAGCAGCTTAGGTTTGGAGGTCTCGAGATGGACTGAAGCTTTCTTT. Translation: CASSLGLEVSRWTEAFF. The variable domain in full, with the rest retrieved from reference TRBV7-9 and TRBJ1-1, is DTGVSQNPRHKITKRGQNVTFRCDPISEHNRLYWYRQTLGQGPEFLTYFQNEAQLEKSRLLSDRFSAERPKGSFSTLEIQRTEQGDSAMYLCASSLGLEVSRWTEAFFGQGTRLTVV.

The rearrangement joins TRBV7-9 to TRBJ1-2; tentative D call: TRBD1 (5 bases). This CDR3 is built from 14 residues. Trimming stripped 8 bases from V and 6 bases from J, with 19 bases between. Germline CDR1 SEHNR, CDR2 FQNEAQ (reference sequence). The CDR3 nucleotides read TGTGCCAGCCTTCCTCCCAGGGTAGTCAATGGCTACACCTTC. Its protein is CASLPPRVVNGYTF.

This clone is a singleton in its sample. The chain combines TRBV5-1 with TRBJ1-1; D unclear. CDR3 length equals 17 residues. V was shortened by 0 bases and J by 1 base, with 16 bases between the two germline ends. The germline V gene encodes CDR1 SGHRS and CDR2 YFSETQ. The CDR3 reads CASSLGTAPNSNTEAFF. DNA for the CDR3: TGCGCCAGCAGCTTGGGGACGGCCCCAAATTCGAACACTGAAGCTTTCTTT. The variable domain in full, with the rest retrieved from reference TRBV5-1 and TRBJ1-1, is KAGVTQTPRYLIKTRGQQVTLSCSPISGHRSVSWYQQTPGQGLQFLFEYFSETQRNKGNFPGRFSGRQFSNSRSEMNVSTLELGDSALYLCASSLGTAPNSNTEAFFGQGTRLTVV.

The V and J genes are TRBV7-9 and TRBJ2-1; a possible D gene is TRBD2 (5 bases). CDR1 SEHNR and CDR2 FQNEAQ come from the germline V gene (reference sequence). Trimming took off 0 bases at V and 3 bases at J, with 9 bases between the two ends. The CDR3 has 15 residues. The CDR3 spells CASSLAVSVYNEQFF. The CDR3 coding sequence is TGTGCCAGCAGCTTAGCCGTTAGCGTCTACAATGAGCAGTTCTTC. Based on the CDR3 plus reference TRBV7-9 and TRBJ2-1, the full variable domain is DTGVSQNPRHKITKRGQNVTFRCDPISEHNRLYWYRQTLGQGPEFLTYFQNEAQLEKSRLLSDRFSAERPKGSFSTLEIQRTEQGDSAMYLCASSLAVSVYNEQFFGPGTRLTVL.

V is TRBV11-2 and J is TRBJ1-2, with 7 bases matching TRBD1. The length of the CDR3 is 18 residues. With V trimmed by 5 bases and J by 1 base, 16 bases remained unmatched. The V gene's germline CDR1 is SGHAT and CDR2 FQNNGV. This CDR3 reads CASSHDREIYEVNYGYTF. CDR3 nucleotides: TGTGCCAGCAGCCATGACAGGGAGATATACGAAGTTAACTATGGCTACACCTTC. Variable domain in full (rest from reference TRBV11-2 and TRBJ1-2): EAGVAQSPRYKIIEKRQSVAFWCNPISGHATLYWYQQILGQGPKLLIQFQNNGVVDDSQLPKDRFSAERLKGVDSTLKIQPAKLEDSAVYLCASSHDREIYEVNYGYTFGSGTRLTVV.

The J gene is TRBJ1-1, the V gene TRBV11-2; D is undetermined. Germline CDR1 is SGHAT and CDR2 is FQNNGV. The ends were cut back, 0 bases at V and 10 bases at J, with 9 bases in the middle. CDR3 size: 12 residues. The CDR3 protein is CASSLDGITAFF. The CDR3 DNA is TGTGCCAGCAGCTTAGACGGCATCACAGCTTTCTTT.

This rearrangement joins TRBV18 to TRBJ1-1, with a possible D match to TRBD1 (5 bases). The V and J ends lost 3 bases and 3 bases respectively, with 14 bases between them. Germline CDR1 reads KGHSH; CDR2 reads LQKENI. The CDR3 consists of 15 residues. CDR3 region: CASSPLGGEHTEAFF. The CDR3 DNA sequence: TGTGCCAGCTCACCTCTTGGGGGGGAACACACTGAAGCTTTCTTT. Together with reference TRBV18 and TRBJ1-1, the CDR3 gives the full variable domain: NAGVMQNPRHLVRRRGQEARLRCSPMKGHSHVYWYRQLPEEGLKFMVYLQKENIIDESGMPKERFSAEFPKEGPSILRIQQVVRGDSAAYFCASSPLGGEHTEAFFGQGTRLTVV.

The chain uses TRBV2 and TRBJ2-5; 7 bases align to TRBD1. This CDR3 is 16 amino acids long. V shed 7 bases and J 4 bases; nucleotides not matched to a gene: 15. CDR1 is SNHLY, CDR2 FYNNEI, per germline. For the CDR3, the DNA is TGTGCCAGCACCGAGTTGGGGGAAGGGGGCGTAGAGACCCAGTACTTC. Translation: CASTELGEGGVETQYF.

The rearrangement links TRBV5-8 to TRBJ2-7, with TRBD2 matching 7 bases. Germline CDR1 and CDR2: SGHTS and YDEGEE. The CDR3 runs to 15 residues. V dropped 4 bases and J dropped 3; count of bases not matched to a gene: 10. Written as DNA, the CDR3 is TGTGCCAGCAGCCCTTGGAGGTCTAGCGGCTACGAGCAGTACTTC. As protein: CASSPWRSSGYEQYF. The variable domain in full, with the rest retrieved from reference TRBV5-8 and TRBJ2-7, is EAGVTQSPTHLIKTRGQQATLRCSPISGHTSVYWYQQALGLGLQFLLWYDEGEERNRGNFPPRFSGRQFPNYSSELNVNALELEDSALYLCASSPWRSSGYEQYFGPGTRLTVT.

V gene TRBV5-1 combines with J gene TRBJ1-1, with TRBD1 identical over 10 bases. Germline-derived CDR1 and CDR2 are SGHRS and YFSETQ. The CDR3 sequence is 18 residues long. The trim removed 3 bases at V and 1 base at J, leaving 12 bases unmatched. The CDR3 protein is CASSSGQGPSPGNTEAFF. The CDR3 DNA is TGCGCCAGCAGCTCGGGACAGGGGCCGTCGCCCGGGAACACTGAAGCTTTCTTT.

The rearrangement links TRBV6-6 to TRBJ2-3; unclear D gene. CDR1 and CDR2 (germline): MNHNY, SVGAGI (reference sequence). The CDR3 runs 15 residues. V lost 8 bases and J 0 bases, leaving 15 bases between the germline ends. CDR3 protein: CASLFRTASTDTQYF. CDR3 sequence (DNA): TGTGCCAGCTTGTTTCGGACGGCTAGCACAGATACGCAGTATTTT.

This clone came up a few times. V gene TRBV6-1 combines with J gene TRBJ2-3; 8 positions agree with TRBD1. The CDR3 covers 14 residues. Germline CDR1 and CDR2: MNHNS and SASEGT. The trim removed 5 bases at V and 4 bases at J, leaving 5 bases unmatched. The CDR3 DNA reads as TGTGCCAGCAGTTTACAGGGGGGCGCAGATACGCAGTATTTT. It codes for CASSLQGGADTQYF.

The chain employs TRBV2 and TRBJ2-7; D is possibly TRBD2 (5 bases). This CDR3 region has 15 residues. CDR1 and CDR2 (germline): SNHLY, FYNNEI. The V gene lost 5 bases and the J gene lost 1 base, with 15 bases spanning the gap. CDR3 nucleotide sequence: TGTGCCAGCAGTCCCCGAGGGTCAACTTCCTACGAGCAGTACTTC. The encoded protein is CASSPRGSTSYEQYF.